The TCR beta chain described here comes from a study of blood T cells in healthy people across ages (dated by TCRdb to between 2015 and 2017). In terms of the full investigation: In model experiments, roughly one uniquely barcoded TCR beta cDNA molecule per two T cells was captured by template switching. The donors were split into four age groups: young (average about 16 years), middle-aged (39), aged (62) and long-lived (approximately 89). The study analyzed two additional independent replicas of 1 million unique cDNA reads from the same blood draw for two donors, one aged 18 to 29 and one aged 80 or older. Age-related changes in TCR beta repertoire diversity were measured in the study by deep sequencing normalized with unique cDNA molecular identifiers. Findings and caveats that apply to the study as a whole: Compared with the aged group, more naive CD4+ T cells, fewer expanded clones and increased TCR diversity were shown by the long-lived group, suggesting age selection. The percentage of naive T cells measured by flow cytometry correlated strongly with observed TCR beta diversity. Since profiling was done on bulk unsorted PBMCs, naive and antigen-experienced compartments could not be conclusively compared. Observed TCR beta diversity per million T cells fell roughly linearly with age, and a significant reduction was already apparent by age around 40. The CMV infection status of donors was not known, potentially confounding age-related changes in expanded clonotypes. Estimates of total diversity from one million sequenced T cells were regarded as lower bounds and underestimates.

The CDR3 runs 13 residues from the cysteine to the phenylalanine. Only the CDR3 DNA stays, 39 bases, in frame from base 1. CDR1 and CDR2 (MDHEN, SYDVKM) derive from the germline V gene. The library came from 5' RACE. This sample was sequenced with an Illumina HiSeq 2500. A second about 7 to 12 cycle PCR used a sample-barcoded 5' primer and a J-beta primer mix. Each TCR beta cDNA molecule received a unique molecular identifier from a template-switch 5' adaptor carrying 12 random nucleotides. At least 3 million CDR3-containing paired-end reads were obtained from each sample. All of the RNA was converted into first-strand cDNA using the Mint cDNA synthesis kit, with a TRBC-specific oligonucleotide serving as the primer. Following uracil-DNA glycosylase treatment, a first 18-cycle PCR with universal primers M1SS and BC2_uni_R was performed on all cDNA. Per the authors' processing: Each sample was normalized by randomly selecting 1 million high-quality reads, each carrying a distinct molecular identifier. Reads with shared molecular identifiers were discarded instead of being binned into consensus sequences. MiTCR, with a Q25 quality threshold and the strictest error-elimination algorithm, was used for CDR3 identification, clonotype clustering and error correction. A nonparametric unseen species model with Euler transformation was used to estimate a lower bound on total TCR beta diversity. Using fastp trimming at Q25 and MiXCR clonotype assembly, TCRdb reanalyzed the public sequencing data and kept in-frame beta chains. Each entry merges the rows of one CDR3 protein and shows their most common DNA and genes. TCRdb's processing, not the study's, gives the V and J calls here. The sample records about 930,000 distinct CDR3 sequences, almost 30% of which are singletons. The ten top clones hold roughly 10% of the sample.

Systemically healthy Caucasian individuals from Russia, approximately 39 in total and aged roughly 6 to 100 years, were included as donors. Each donor gave ten milliliters of peripheral blood, collected into EDTA-treated Vacutainer tubes. Ficoll-Paque density-gradient centrifugation was used to isolate PBMCs, with at least 7 million obtained per sample. Trizol reagent was used to extract total RNA from the PBMCs, yielding at least 6 micrograms per sample. For every donor, an aliquot of PBMCs went through flow cytometry to measure the percentages of naive CD45RAhigh/CD27high T cells. As to this clonotype: No cognate antigen has been identified for it. One end of the junction does not line up with germline, which may come from a read error.

The same specimen was also included in a second study, on T cells of mothers and their children. That second report states: Donors were nine systemically healthy Caucasian individuals: three mothers and their six children. cDNA synthesis consumed the entire amount of extracted RNA, loaded at approximately 1.6 ug RNA in each 15 ul reaction. Sample barcodes and 2-4 random nucleotides were added via the M1S primer in the second PCR. Over 9.5 million TCR beta CDR3 reads were obtained for each mother, and around 2.7 million reads were obtained for each child. Thymic selection shapes the output of TCR recombination in a similar way in related and unrelated pairs, and inherited differences have a minor effect. Normalized repertoire overlap was always slightly but never significantly higher in related than unrelated mother-child pairs. With a sensitivity of approximately 93 clones per million clonotypes, no persistent microchimeric T cell clones were detected. To look for features that set related mother-child pairs apart from unrelated individuals, the researchers ran deep NGS to compare the TCR beta repertoires of mothers and children. Mothers averaged approximately 41 +/- 4 years of age and children averaged approximately 12 +/- 4 years. After adapters were ligated using NEBNext reagents, the libraries underwent 100+100 nt paired-end sequencing on an Illumina HiSeq 2000. To avoid cross-contamination, the mother libraries and the child libraries were prepared a month apart and sequenced in separate runs. Each donor had between roughly 450,000 and 2,100,000 distinct TCR beta clonotypes identified. Naive TCR beta clonotypes were estimated from low-frequency clonotypes matched to each donor's FACS-determined naive share, without sorting.

The sample consisted of blood. The receptor chain draws on TRBV28 and TRBJ1-2, and perhaps TRBD1 as D gene, on 6 matching bases. The sequence derives from a woman between 40 and 50 years old in good health. CDR3 region: CANSPPHRDGYTF. The base sequence is TGTGCCAACAGTCCTCCCCACAGGGATGGCTACACCTTC.